Shown below are 13 T cell receptor beta chains from a single sample sequenced in a study of blood T cell repertoires in COVID-19. The repertoire was sequenced with immunoSEQ multiplex PCR; TCRdb's copy has only in-frame clones and lacks some. The data hold tens of thousands of clones, with around 80% observed a single time. The sequenced sample was peripheral blood. These receptors originate from a human donor in a cohort sampled during active COVID-19.

The chain joins TRBV5-4 to TRBJ1-2, with D possibly TRBD1 on 6 matching bases. The germline V and J ends were trimmed by 0 bases and 8 bases, with 14 bases remaining between them. This CDR3 comprises 14 residues. Per germline, CDR1 SGHNT and CDR2 YYREEE (reference sequence). The CDR3 region is CASSLAAQGMGYTF. The DNA for the CDR3 is TGTGCCAGCAGCTTGGCCGCACAGGGAATGGGCTACACCTTC.

This chain links TRBV2 with TRBJ1-1, with D hard to call. This CDR3 region has 13 residues. Germline loops: CDR1 SNHLY, CDR2 FYNNEI. The ends were cut back, 6 bases at V and 5 bases at J, with 13 bases in the middle. Here the CDR3 reads CASRSATFTEAFF. The CDR3 nucleotides are TGTGCCAGCAGATCAGCGACGTTTACTGAAGCTTTCTTT.

This sequence joins TRBV5-5 and TRBJ2-3; 8 nucleotides agree with TRBD2. This CDR3 has 15 amino acids. Germline V gene data show CDR1 as SGHKS and CDR2 as YYEKEE (reference sequence). V gave up 0 bases and J gave up 6 bases; unmatched junction bases: 6. The CDR3 loop reads CASSLAGTSLDTQYF. CDR3 DNA sequence: TGTGCCAGCAGCTTGGCCGGGACTAGTCTGGATACGCAGTATTTT. The entire variable domain, with the rest obtained from reference TRBV5-5 and TRBJ2-3, is as follows: DAGVTQSPTHLIKTRGQQVTLRCSPISGHKSVSWYQQVLGQGPQFIFQYYEKEERGRGNFPDRFSARQFPNYSSELNVNALLLGDSALYLCASSLAGTSLDTQYFGPGTRLTVL.

The V and J genes are TRBV9 and TRBJ1-4; tentatively, D is TRBD1 (5 bases). Germline assignment: CDR1 SGDLS and CDR2 YYNGEE. Trimming pared 6 bases from V and 8 bases from J, leaving 20 bases between. The CDR3 is 15 residues long. The CDR3 sequence: CASNTARDSSEKLFF. The CDR3 DNA is TGTGCCAGCAACACCGCCCGGGACTCATCAGAAAAACTGTTTTTT.

This chain connects TRBV30 to TRBJ2-1; TRBD2 might be the D (5 bases). Per germline, CDR1 GTSNPN and CDR2 SVGIG (reference sequence). V gave up 3 bases and J gave up 14 bases, with 23 bases separating them. The CDR3 sequence is 14 residues long. The DNA for the CDR3 is TGTGCCTGGAGCCAGACCAGTAGCGCTCCTGGGAAGTTCTTC. It translates to CAWSQTSSAPGKFF.

J is TRBJ1-5 and V is TRBV5-6, with D unresolved. The V and J ends lost 5 bases and 5 bases respectively, with 17 bases between them. CDR1 and CDR2 (germline): SGHDT, YYEEEE. The CDR3 contains 15 residues. The DNA of the CDR3 is TGTGCCAGCAGTCTCAGGTCTTTACCCTATCAGCCCCAGCATTTT. It encodes CASSLRSLPYQPQHF.

The genes are TRBV6-5 and TRBJ2-2, with D maybe TRBD2 (6 bases). Germline CDR1 MNHEY, CDR2 SVGAGI. Trimming took 1 base from V and 4 from J, leaving 13 bases between them. The CDR3 is made up of 16 amino acids. DNA of the CDR3: TGTGCCAGCAGTTACTTGGGGCCCGGGAGCACCGGGGAGCTGTTTTTT. Translation gives CASSYLGPGSTGELFF.

V and J are TRBV28 and TRBJ1-2; D is ambiguous. Germline V gene lookup returns CDR1 MDHEN and CDR2 SYDVKM. V was cut by 1 base and J by 4 bases, with 13 bases left in between. CDR3 length: 15 residues. CDR3 nucleotide sequence: TGTGCCAGCAGTTTATATTCGGAGGACGGCTATGGCTACACCTTC. Protein: CASSLYSEDGYGYTF.

This clone came up once. This sequence joins TRBV28 and TRBJ2-2; D perhaps matches TRBD2 (6 bases). V was shortened by 7 bases and J by 7 bases, with 28 bases between the two germline ends. Germline CDR1 reads MDHEN; CDR2 reads SYDVKM. The CDR3 totals 18 residues. CDR3 sequence: CASIAARRAPGRGGELFF. The CDR3 region has the DNA TGTGCCAGCATCGCCGCGAGGAGGGCCCCCGGTCGTGGCGGGGAGCTGTTTTTT.

DNA for the CDR3: TGTGCCAGCTCACCAGGACTAGCTCCCGAGACCCAGTACTTC. Protein product: CASSPGLAPETQYF. V and J are TRBV18 and TRBJ2-5; 8 bases are shared with TRBD2. This CDR3 comprises 14 residues. J lost 5 bases, V lost 2 bases, and 4 bases had no gene match. Germline CDR1 KGHSH, CDR2 LQKENI.

V gene TRBV2 combines with J gene TRBJ2-2; D possibly corresponds to TRBD1 (6 bases). The germline CDR1 and CDR2 sequences are SNHLY and FYNNEI. V lost 7 bases to trimming and J lost 1 base, with 10 bases between them. This CDR3 contains 14 residues. The CDR3 reads CASKRQENTGELFF. The CDR3 DNA reads TGTGCCAGCAAGAGACAGGAGAACACCGGGGAGCTGTTTTTT.

This chain joins TRBV7-2 and TRBJ1-6, with D hard to call. Germline V lookup: CDR1 SGHTA, CDR2 FQGNSA. The CDR3 spans 13 residues. V was clipped by 5 bases and J by 9 bases, with 11 bases between them. CDR3 sequence (DNA): TGTGCCAGCAGCCCCCGAGCGGGTTCACCCCTCCACTTT. This translates into CASSPRAGSPLHF.

The chain has TRBV5-1 and TRBJ2-1, with D tentatively TRBD1 (5 bases). V lost 0 bases, J lost 7 bases, and 11 bases lay in between. The germline V gene encodes CDR1 SGHRS and CDR2 YFSETQ. The CDR3 totals 14 residues. The CDR3 bases are TGCGCCAGCAGCTTGGTTGCAGGGTTGAATGAGCAGTTCTTC. It specifies CASSLVAGLNEQFF.